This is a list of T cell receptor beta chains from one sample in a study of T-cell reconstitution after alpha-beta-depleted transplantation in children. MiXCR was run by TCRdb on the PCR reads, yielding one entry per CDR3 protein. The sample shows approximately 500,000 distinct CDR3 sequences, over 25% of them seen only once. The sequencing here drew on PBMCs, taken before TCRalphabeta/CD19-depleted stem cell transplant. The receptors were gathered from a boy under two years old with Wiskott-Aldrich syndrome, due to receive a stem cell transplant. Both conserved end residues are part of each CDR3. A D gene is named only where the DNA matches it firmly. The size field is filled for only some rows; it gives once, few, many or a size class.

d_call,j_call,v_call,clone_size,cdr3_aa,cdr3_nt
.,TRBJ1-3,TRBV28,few,CASSLGQGLGGNTIYF,TGTGCCAGCAGTTTAGGGCAGGGGTTAGGTGGAAACACCATATATTTT
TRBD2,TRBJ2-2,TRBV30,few,CASKLATNTGELFF,TGTGCCAGCAAACTAGCGACGAACACCGGGGAGCTGTTTTTT
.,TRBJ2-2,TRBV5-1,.,CASSLVQLNTGELFF,TGCGCCAGCAGCTTGGTACAGCTGAACACCGGGGAGCTGTTTTTT
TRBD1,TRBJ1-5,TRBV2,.,CASSFDRGIDQPQHF,TGTGCCAGCAGTTTTGACAGGGGTATTGATCAGCCCCAGCATTTT
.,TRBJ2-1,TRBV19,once,CASSISVWSEQFF,TGTGCCAGTAGTATATCGGTGTGGAGTGAGCAGTTCTTC
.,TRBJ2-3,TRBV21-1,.,CASSKTGLAGGPDTQYF,TGTGCCAGCAGCAAGACGGGACTAGCGGGAGGTCCAGATACGCAGTATTTT
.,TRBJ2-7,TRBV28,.,CASSLARTTYEQYF,TGTGCCAGCAGTTTAGCCAGGACCACCTACGAGCAGTACTTC
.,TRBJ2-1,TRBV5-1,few,CASSLEQGRYNEQFF,TGCGCCAGCAGCTTGGAACAGGGCCGATACAATGAGCAGTTCTTC
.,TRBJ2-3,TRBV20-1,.,CSAAMTASTDTQYF,TGCAGTGCTGCGATGACAGCTAGCACAGATACGCAGTATTTT
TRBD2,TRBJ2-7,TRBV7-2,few,CASRQTSGRSYEQYF,TGTGCCAGCAGACAAACTAGCGGGAGATCCTACGAGCAGTACTTC
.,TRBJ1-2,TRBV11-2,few,CASSLNSGTYYGYTF,TGTGCCAGCAGCTTAAACTCCGGGACATACTATGGCTACACCTTC
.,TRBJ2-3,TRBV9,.,CASSPRGLSHTDTQYF,TGTGCCAGCAGCCCCCGAGGACTATCTCACACAGATACGCAGTATTTT
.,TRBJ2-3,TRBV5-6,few,CASSLAPGGTTDTQYF,TGTGCCAGCAGCTTGGCCCCAGGGGGGACCACAGATACGCAGTATTTT
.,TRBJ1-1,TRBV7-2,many,CASSAKVEAFF,TGTGCCAGCAGCGCCAAAGTTGAAGCTTTCTTT
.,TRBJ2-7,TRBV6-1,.,CASSRATFYEQYF,TGTGCCAGCAGTCGGGCGACTTTCTACGAGCAGTACTTC
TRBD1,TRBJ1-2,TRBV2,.,CASREPRGSGGAYGYTF,TGTGCCAGCAGAGAGCCTAGGGGGTCAGGGGGCGCTTATGGCTACACCTTC
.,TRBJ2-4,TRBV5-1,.,CASSLVVGIRNIQYF,TGCGCCAGCAGCTTGGTCGTAGGCATTAGGAACATTCAGTACTTC
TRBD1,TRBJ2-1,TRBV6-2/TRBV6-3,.,CASSRPGGHEQFF,TGTGCCAGCAGCCGGCCAGGGGGCCATGAGCAGTTCTTC
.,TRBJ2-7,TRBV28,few,CASKDLRHEQYF,TGTGCCAGCAAAGACTTACGGCACGAGCAGTACTTC
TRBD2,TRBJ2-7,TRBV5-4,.,CASSLGGLVYEQYF,TGTGCCAGCAGCTTGGGGGGACTAGTTTACGAGCAGTACTTC
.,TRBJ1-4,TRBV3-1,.,CASIQEEKLFF,TGTGCCAGCATCCAAGAGGAAAAACTGTTTTTT
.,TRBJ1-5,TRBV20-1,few,CSASRGYLQPQHF,TGCAGTGCTAGTAGGGGGTATCTTCAGCCCCAGCATTTT
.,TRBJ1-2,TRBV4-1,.,CASSQKGLYGYTF,TGCGCCAGCAGCCAAAAGGGGTTATATGGCTACACCTTC
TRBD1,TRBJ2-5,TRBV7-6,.,CASSLPVKGGKQTQYF,TGTGCCAGCAGCTTACCTGTCAAAGGGGGCAAACAGACCCAGTACTTC
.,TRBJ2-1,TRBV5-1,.,CASSLSKSSYNEQFF,TGCGCCAGCAGCTTGTCTAAGAGCTCCTACAATGAGCAGTTCTTC
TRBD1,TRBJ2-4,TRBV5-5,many,CASSSTGAHIGNIQYF,TGTGCCAGCAGCTCGACAGGGGCGCATATAGGGAACATTCAGTACTTC
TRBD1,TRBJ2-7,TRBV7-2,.,CASSGNRGPHEQYF,TGTGCCAGCAGCGGGAACAGGGGGCCCCACGAGCAGTACTTC
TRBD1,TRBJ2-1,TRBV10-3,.,CAIGTVYNEQFF,TGTGCCATCGGGACAGTTTACAATGAGCAGTTCTTC
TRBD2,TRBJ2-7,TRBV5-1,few,CASSSTSGSQTYEQYF,TGCGCCAGCAGCTCTACTAGCGGGAGCCAAACCTACGAGCAGTACTTC
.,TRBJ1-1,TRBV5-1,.,CASSLSVRTGNTEAFF,TGCGCCAGCAGCTTGTCGGTGCGGACGGGGAACACTGAAGCTTTCTTT
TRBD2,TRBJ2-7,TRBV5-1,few,CASSPVGGIYYEQYF,TGCGCCAGCAGCCCGGTGGGGGGGATTTATTACGAGCAGTACTTC
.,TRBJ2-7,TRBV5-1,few,CASRDSLYEQYF,TGCGCCAGCAGGGACTCCCTCTACGAGCAGTACTTC
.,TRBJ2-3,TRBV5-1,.,CASSPPGRLRADTQYF,TGCGCCAGCAGCCCCCCGGGACGGCTGAGGGCAGATACGCAGTATTTT
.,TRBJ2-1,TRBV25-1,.,CASSALGGSYNEQFF,TGTGCCAGCAGTGCTCTAGGAGGATCCTACAATGAGCAGTTCTTC
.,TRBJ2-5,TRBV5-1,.,CASSRPDLRGETQYF,TGCGCCAGCAGCAGACCTGACCTTCGCGGGGAGACCCAGTACTTC